The 20 T cell receptor beta chains given below trace back to one sample, sequenced in a study of beta chain features in type 1 diabetes. Overall study results and limits: There was a moderate but significant shortening of TCRB CDR3s in all four CD4+ subsets of Type 1 diabetes patients.

The investigators reverse transcribed all of the isolated RNA, so they sequenced expressed TCRB transcripts. Generated by immunoSEQ multiplex PCR, the TCRdb table keeps only in-frame clones and is missing some. The table shows some 370,000 clones, with 9.6% occurring only once. For these receptors, no antigen is known. Input material: central memory CD4+ T cells from blood. The receptors were gathered from a man aged 25 to 40 with type 1 diabetes.

J is TRBJ2-5 and V is TRBV5-4, with 16 bases that match TRBD2. Gene TRBJ2-7 matches the end of the DNA better, so the J call may be wrong. Germline V lookup: CDR1 SGHNT, CDR2 YYREEE (reference sequence). The CDR3 length is 16 residues. The chain's CDR3 is CASNSGTSGREGEQYF. The CDR3 DNA is TGTGCCAGCAACTCCGGGACTAGCGGGAGGGAGGGCGAGCAGTACTTC.

V and J are TRBV28 and TRBJ1-2; TRBD1 might be the D (5 bases). The CDR3 is 14 amino acids. Trimming took 3 bases from V and 3 from J, leaving 11 bases between them. The V gene's germline CDR1 is MDHEN and CDR2 SYDVKM. The CDR3 DNA reads TGTGCCAGCAGTTTCGGGGCAGGGCACTATGGCTACACCTTC. Its translation is CASSFGAGHYGYTF.

Remarks on this clone: This likely stems from a read error, as it lies one base from a far larger clone. The chain couples TRBV4-2 to TRBJ1-2; 11 bases are a match to TRBD1. V trimming: 3 bases; J trimming: 8 bases; junction bases outside the gene matches: 17. The CDR3 totals 18 residues. The germline CDR1 and CDR2 sequences are LGHNA and YNFKEQ. The CDR3 sequence: CASSHSRTGGPTPLGYTF. The CDR3 region has the DNA TGTGCCAGCAGCCATTCCCGGACAGGGGGCCCTACCCCCTTAGGCTACACCTTC.

This clone was counted between two and nine times. This chain connects TRBV7-2 to TRBJ2-1; possible D gene TRBD1, 5 bases. There are 16 residues in the CDR3. Per germline, CDR1 SGHTA and CDR2 FQGNSA. The V gene lost 1 base and the J gene lost 1 base, with 11 bases spanning the gap. For the CDR3, the DNA is TGTGCCAGCAGCTTAGTGGCAGGACAATCCTACAATGAGCAGTTCTTC. Translating it yields CASSLVAGQSYNEQFF.

This clone has only a few counts. Here the CDR3 DNA reads TGTGCCAGCAGGGCGGCAGGGGGGACAGATACGCAGTATTTT. It codes for CASRAAGGTDTQYF. The rearrangement uses TRBV5-4 and TRBJ2-3; perhaps TRBD1 as D (7 bases). V lost 5 bases and J 3 bases, leaving 13 bases between the germline ends. The germline CDR1 and CDR2 sequences are SGHNT and YYREEE (reference sequence). The CDR3 loop spans 14 amino acids.

In this sample, this clone turned up a few times. The rearrangement uses TRBV4-1 and TRBJ1-5; D may be TRBD1 (5 bases). The length of the CDR3 is 16 residues. V lost 0 bases to trimming and J lost 4 bases, with 13 bases between them. Germline-derived CDR1 and CDR2 are MGHRA and YSYEKL. The CDR3 spells CASSQDQGDSNQPQHF. The CDR3 region has the DNA TGCGCCAGCAGCCAAGACCAGGGCGATAGTAATCAGCCCCAGCATTTT.

CDR3 DNA sequence: TGTGCCAGCAGCTTTAAACCGAATAGCAATCAGCCCCAGCATTTT. This encodes CASSFKPNSNQPQHF. This chain uses TRBV5-6 with TRBJ1-5; D call uncertain. The ends were cut back, 2 bases at V and 0 bases at J, with 9 bases in the middle. CDR1 SGHDT and CDR2 YYEEEE come from the germline V gene. This CDR3 comprises 15 residues. The whole variable domain, remainder taken from reference TRBV5-6 and TRBJ1-5, is DAGVTQSPTHLIKTRGQQVTLRCSPKSGHDTVSWYQQALGQGPQFIFQYYEEEERQRGNFPDRFSGHQFPNYSSELNVNALLLGDSALYLCASSFKPNSNQPQHFGDGTRLSIL.

This clone came up a few times. The rearrangement joins TRBV15 to TRBJ2-7, with 9 bases matching TRBD1. There are 17 residues in the CDR3. J gave up 3 bases and V 5 bases, and 14 bases lay outside the gene matches. The germline V gene has CDR1 LNHNV and CDR2 YYDKDF (reference sequence). The CDR3 coding sequence is TGTGCCACCAGCGCCGGGACAGGGTCATCGCGGGGCTACGAGCAGTACTTC. Its protein is CATSAGTGSSRGYEQYF.

V gene TRBV28 combines with J gene TRBJ1-2; D unclear. Germline CDR1 MDHEN, CDR2 SYDVKM. V was trimmed by 5 bases and J by 11 bases, leaving 12 bases between them. CDR3 length: 11 amino acids. The CDR3 is CASSPSREYTF. The CDR3 nucleotides read TGTGCCAGCAGTCCTTCACGAGAATACACCTTC.

This clone was picked up a small number of times. J is TRBJ2-1 and V is TRBV28, with 7 bases identical to TRBD2. V shed 5 bases, J shed 3 bases, and the junction held 4 bases outside the gene matches. Germline lookup yields CDR1 MDHEN and CDR2 SYDVKM. The CDR3 contains 14 residues. DNA for the CDR3: TGTGCCAGCAGTCCAGCGGGGAGCTACAATGAGCAGTTCTTC. Protein sequence: CASSPAGSYNEQFF. The variable domain in full, completed from reference TRBV28 and TRBJ2-1, reads DVKVTQSSRYLVKRTGEKVFLECVQDMDHENMFWYRQDPGLGLRLIYFSYDVKMKEKGDIPEGYSVSREKKERFSLILESASTNQTSMYLCASSPAGSYNEQFFGPGTRLTVL.

In this sample, this clone turned up a few times. Other DNA sequences within the sample encode an identical CDR3. CDR3 sequence reads: CASSLVRDEQFF. CDR3 in DNA: TGTGCCAGCAGCTTAGTAAGGGATGAGCAGTTCTTC. The chain carries TRBV7-9 and TRBJ2-1; D gene unclear. Trimming pared 1 base from V and 8 bases from J, leaving 6 bases between. From germline, CDR1 is SEHNR and CDR2 FQNEAQ (reference sequence). The length of the CDR3 is 12 residues.

This clone was counted only a few times. The V and J genes are TRBV15 and TRBJ2-7, with D tentatively TRBD2 (7 bases). Per the germline V gene, CDR1 is LNHNV and CDR2 is YYDKDF (reference sequence). The V end lost 2 bases, the J end lost 3 bases, and 17 bases lay between the germline ends. The length of the CDR3 is 16 residues. In DNA form, the CDR3 reads TGTGCCACCAGCAGAACCCTACAGGGCGGGAGCTACGAGCAGTACTTC. Its protein is CATSRTLQGGSYEQYF.

This clone was seen a handful of times. The chain has TRBV27 and TRBJ1-4; no firm D call. Germline assignment: CDR1 MNHEY and CDR2 SMNVEV (reference sequence). The germline V and J ends were trimmed by 6 bases and 4 bases, with 9 bases remaining between them. CDR3 length: 13 amino acids. The CDR3 protein is CASRGKINEKLFF. CDR3 bases: TGTGCCAGCAGGGGGAAGATTAATGAAAAACTGTTTTTT. Drawing the rest from reference TRBV27 and TRBJ1-4, the complete variable domain is EAQVTQNPRYLITVTGKKLTVTCSQNMNHEYMSWYRQDPGLGLRQIYYSMNVEVTDKGDVPEGYKVSRKEKRNFPLILESPSPNQTSLYFCASRGKINEKLFFGSGTQLSVL.

Only a few counts were recorded for this clone. The V and J genes are TRBV5-1 and TRBJ1-2; D unclear. CDR1 and CDR2 from the germline V gene are SGHRS and YFSETQ. The length of the CDR3 is 14 residues. V gave up 0 bases and J gave up 3 bases, with 9 bases separating them. The CDR3, as DNA: TGCGCCAGCAGCTTGGAGCTCTCGTACTATGGCTACACCTTC. Protein product: CASSLELSYYGYTF.

About this clone itself: A read error is possible here, since a much larger clone lies one base away. The rearrangement joins TRBV2 to TRBJ2-3; D unclear. Germline loops: CDR1 SNHLY, CDR2 FYNNEI. V lost 5 bases and J 2 bases, leaving 2 bases between the germline ends. CDR3 size: 11 residues. The CDR3 region is CASSHTDTQYF. The CDR3 nucleotides read TGTGCCAGCAGTCACACAGATACGCAGTATTTT.

The chain recombines TRBV28 with TRBJ1-2; D unclear. This CDR3 region has 12 residues. The germline gives CDR1 MDHEN, CDR2 SYDVKM. V lost 1 base to trimming and J lost 4 bases, with 4 bases between them. Here the CDR3 DNA reads TGTGCCAGCAGTTTATACGGCTATGGCTACACCTTC. Translation gives CASSLYGYGYTF.

This clone was seen ten or more times. The J gene is TRBJ2-3, the V gene TRBV18; D is perhaps TRBD2 (5 bases). Per the germline V gene, CDR1 is KGHSH and CDR2 is LQKENI. Trimming pared 2 bases from V and 1 base from J, leaving 10 bases between. The CDR3 contains 15 residues. The CDR3 region is CASSPVGVGTDTQYF. CDR3 nucleotide sequence: TGTGCCAGCTCACCAGTCGGGGTCGGCACAGATACGCAGTATTTT. Looking up the rest from reference TRBV18 and TRBJ2-3 gives the full variable domain: NAGVMQNPRHLVRRRGQEARLRCSPMKGHSHVYWYRQLPEEGLKFMVYLQKENIIDESGMPKERFSAEFPKEGPSILRIQQVVRGDSAAYFCASSPVGVGTDTQYFGPGTRLTVL.

The rearrangement uses TRBV19 and TRBJ1-1, with TRBD1 matching over 8 bases. Germline values: CDR1 LNHDA, CDR2 SQIVND (reference sequence). The CDR3 consists of 14 residues. J was trimmed by 0 bases and V by 7 bases; bases with no gene match: 4. DNA for the CDR3: TGTGCCAGTACAAACAGGGGGTTGAACACTGAAGCTTTCTTT. Amino acids: CASTNRGLNTEAFF.

This clone was observed a few times. This chain uses TRBV7-2 with TRBJ1-2, with D hard to call. Per the germline V gene, CDR1 is SGHTA and CDR2 is FQGNSA. This CDR3 is built from 13 residues. Between the trimmed V and J ends, which lost 3 bases and 4 bases, there was a span of 9 bases. The CDR3 DNA sequence: TGTGCCAGCAGCTTTCAGGACTTCTATGGCTACACCTTC. Amino acids: CASSFQDFYGYTF.

The genes are TRBV7-9 and TRBJ2-7, with D perhaps TRBD2 (5 bases). This CDR3 region has 12 residues. Between the trimmed V and J ends, which lost 5 bases and 6 bases, there was a span of 11 bases. Looked up from germline, CDR1 is SEHNR and CDR2 is FQNEAQ (reference sequence). Here the CDR3 DNA reads TGTGCCAGCAGCGTCCTAGGAGGCGAGCAGTACTTC. This gives the protein CASSVLGGEQYF.